The clone carrying this T cell receptor beta chain was seen ten or more times. Amplified TCR beta CDR3 regions derived from RNA transcripts. The TCR CDR3 first-round RT-PCR relied on the HTBI primer set. One entry per CDR3 protein, called by TCRdb with MiXCR from the multiplex PCR reads. This table holds about 640,000 distinct CDR3 sequences, around 13% found once. The data stem from a study of T cells in Graves' hyperthyroidism and ophthalmopathy. Germline V gene sequence: CDR1 MDHEN, CDR2 SYDVKM. The CDR3 length is 14 residues. With 6 bases clipped from V and 5 bases from J, the junction kept 5 bases outside the gene matches.

The TCR comes from a woman aged 45-59 years with Graves' ophthalmopathy. The rearrangement uses TRBV28 and TRBJ2-5; 11 bases line up with TRBD2. Sequenced sample: blood. Here the CDR3 DNA reads TGTGCCAGCAGACTAGCGGGAGTTGAGGAGACCCAGTACTTC. It codes for CASRLAGVEETQYF.